The 15 T cell receptor beta chains below come from one sample, sequenced in a study of T cell responses to AZD1222 COVID-19 vaccine (dated by TCRdb to the early 2020s). The library was generated by the immunoSEQ multiplex PCR assay. TCRdb stores this immuneACCESS table with in-frame sequences only. Part of the clones is absent; in the studies checked, under half of the shortfall reflects unresolved V genes, and no reason is known for the rest. For this sample, the table gives around 140,000 clones. The ten largest clones capture around 2.4% of the sample. The time point label for this specimen denotes: baseline before first vaccination. Sequenced sample: peripheral blood. The receptor set was obtained from an adult in good health.

The rearrangement uses TRBV7-8 and TRBJ1-2; the D is unclear. Germline V gene data show CDR1 as SGHVS and CDR2 as FQNEAQ. The length of the CDR3 is 13 residues. Trimming pared 3 bases from V and 2 bases from J, leaving 7 bases between. As DNA, the CDR3 is TGTGCCAGCAGCTTTAACGGAAACTATGGCTACACCTTC. This encodes CASSFNGNYGYTF.

The J gene is TRBJ2-1, the V gene TRBV28; 8 bases line up with TRBD1. The V gene end was trimmed by 5 bases and the J gene end by 7 bases; junction bases not matched to a gene: 16. The CDR3 is 17 residues long. Germline assignment: CDR1 MDHEN and CDR2 SYDVKM. CDR3 sequence reads: CASSLSPGTGLRNEQFF. The CDR3 nucleotides are TGTGCCAGCAGTCTATCTCCCGGGACAGGCCTAAGGAATGAGCAGTTCTTC.

This rearrangement joins TRBV5-1 to TRBJ2-1, with 13 bases aligning to TRBD2. This CDR3 contains 17 residues. With V trimmed by 0 bases and J by 2 bases, 2 bases remained unmatched. Germline V lookup: CDR1 SGHRS, CDR2 YFSETQ. CDR3 sequence reads: CASSLVGLAGAYNEQFF. DNA for the CDR3: TGCGCCAGCAGCTTGGTAGGACTAGCGGGGGCCTACAATGAGCAGTTCTTC.

The chain has TRBV5-1 and TRBJ1-1; 7 positions agree with TRBD1. Looked up from germline, CDR1 is SGHRS and CDR2 is YFSETQ. V lost 5 bases, J lost 1 base, and 2 bases stayed unmatched. The CDR3 sequence is 13 residues long. CDR3 sequence: CASSDRENTEAFF. DNA of the CDR3: TGCGCCAGCAGTGACAGGGAGAACACTGAAGCTTTCTTT.

The CDR3 nucleotides are TGTGCCAGCAGCTGGGGTGAGGCAAGCTACTATGGCTACACCTTC. Its protein product is CASSWGEASYYGYTF. The gene calls are TRBV9 and TRBJ1-2; D is uncertain. Trimming cost V 4 bases and J 3 bases, with 16 bases left between them. The CDR3 runs 15 residues. Germline V gene sequence: CDR1 SGDLS, CDR2 YYNGEE.

As DNA, the CDR3 is TGTGCCAGCAGTGGACGGGACAGGTTCACTGAAGCTTTCTTT. This gives the protein CASSGRDRFTEAFF. The genes are TRBV6-2 or TRBV6-3 and TRBJ1-1; 8 bases map to TRBD1. Per germline, CDR1 MNHEY and CDR2 SVGEGT. The V and J ends lost 5 bases and 4 bases, in that order; junction bases with no gene match: 6. The CDR3 runs 14 residues.

The chain employs TRBV3-1 (or the pseudogene TRBV3-2) and TRBJ1-4; weak D call: TRBD1 (5 bases). The V gene's germline CDR1 is LGHDT and CDR2 YNNKEL (reference sequence). The CDR3 is made up of 15 amino acids. V dropped 5 bases and J dropped 6 bases, with 16 bases sitting between them. CDR3 sequence: CASSAPGTGHEKLFF. The CDR3 coding sequence is TGTGCCAGCAGCGCCCCCGGGACCGGCCATGAAAAACTGTTTTTT.

The chain recombines TRBV18 with TRBJ1-6, with unresolved D. The CDR3 is 15 amino acids. Germline V gene lookup returns CDR1 KGHSH and CDR2 LQKENI. V lost 1 base, J lost 9 bases, and 13 bases lay in between. CDR3 DNA: TGTGCCAGCTCACCACTCACGGGCATGAGTTCACCCCTCCACTTT. This codes for CASSPLTGMSSPLHF.

The chain links TRBV7-9 to TRBJ1-6; D uncertain. The CDR3 contains 15 residues. CDR1 is SEHNR, CDR2 FQNEAQ, per germline (reference sequence). V was trimmed by 1 base and J by 0 bases, leaving 4 bases between them. CDR3 protein: CASSLEVSYNSPLHF. The CDR3 nucleotides read TGTGCCAGCAGCTTAGAGGTCTCCTATAATTCACCCCTCCACTTT.

The chain links TRBV6-2 or TRBV6-3 to TRBJ2-3; D might be TRBD2 (5 bases). Trimming left V 2 bases short and J 0 bases short, with 9 bases between. The germline CDR1 and CDR2 sequences are MNHEY and SVGEGT. The CDR3 loop spans 15 amino acids. This CDR3 reads CASSYTGISTDTQYF. CDR3 sequence (DNA): TGTGCCAGCAGTTACACCGGGATTAGCACAGATACGCAGTATTTT.

This rearrangement joins TRBV6-6 to TRBJ1-1; D is ambiguous. V dropped 0 bases and J dropped 1 base, with 6 bases sitting between them. In germline, CDR1 is MNHNY, CDR2 SVGAGI (reference sequence). The CDR3 is 14 amino acids. The CDR3 loop is CASSYSNANTEAFF. CDR3 DNA sequence: TGTGCCAGCAGTTACTCGAACGCGAACACTGAAGCTTTCTTT.

The rearrangement joins TRBV4-3 to TRBJ1-2; D may be TRBD1 (5 bases). The CDR3 loop spans 15 amino acids. Germline loops: CDR1 LGHNA, CDR2 YSLEER. V shed 1 base and J shed 7 bases, with 16 bases lying between them. The CDR3 protein is CASSQALNGAGGYTF. CDR3 bases: TGCGCCAGCAGCCAAGCGCTGAACGGGGCAGGTGGCTACACCTTC.

The chain has TRBV23-1 and TRBJ2-1, with D perhaps matching TRBD1 (6 bases). TRBV23-1 is labeled an ORF, and its function is uncertain. The V end was cut by 1 base, the J end by 10 bases, with 14 bases between. The CDR3 is made up of 14 amino acids. The CDR3 here is CASSQCTGHREQFF. The CDR3 DNA reads as TGCGCCAGCAGTCAATGCACGGGACACCGGGAGCAGTTCTTC.

The chain joins TRBV9 to TRBJ2-1; 8 bases are shared with TRBD2. The V gene's germline CDR1 is SGDLS and CDR2 YYNGEE. Trimming cost V 4 bases and J 8 bases; bases outside gene matches: 11. CDR3 length: 15 amino acids. The CDR3 nucleotides read TGTGCCAGCAGCTCCACTGGGACTAGGGGGGATGAGCAGTTCTTC. This encodes CASSSTGTRGDEQFF.

This chain uses TRBV7-3 with TRBJ2-7; TRBD1 agrees at 8 bases. This CDR3 has 14 residues. Germline values: CDR1 SGHTA, CDR2 FQGTGA. With V trimmed by 6 bases and J by 1 base, 5 bases remained unmatched. CDR3 DNA: TGTGCCAGCAGTCGGACAGGGAGGTCCTACGAGCAGTACTTC. This gives the protein CASSRTGRSYEQYF.